Each of the 22 T cell receptor beta chains below was sequenced from the same sample in a study of T-cell memory formation after mild COVID-19. MiXCR, run by TCRdb on the 5' RACE reads, gives a single entry per CDR3 protein. The profile covers around 310,000 distinct CDR3 sequences, with less than 20% appearing a single time and about 22% taken by the ten largest. Material: PBMCs or a T cell subset sorted from them (not recorded which). The receptors shown here come from a man in his late teens or twenties who had mild COVID-19 (a few samples of this study predate the infection). Cell type and time point are not known.

The genes are TRBV9 and TRBJ2-3; 8 nucleotides agree with TRBD1. Germline V gives CDR1 SGDLS, CDR2 YYNGEE. This CDR3 is 20 amino acids long. With 0 bases clipped from V and 0 bases from J, the junction kept 15 bases outside the gene matches. CDR3 coding DNA: TGTGCCAGCAGCGTAGCTCTAGCAGGGGGCTCGCTAGGTAGCACAGATACGCAGTATTTT. Protein: CASSVALAGGSLGSTDTQYF.

The CDR3 bases are TGTGCCAGCAGTTATTCGACGGCGAACACTGAAGCTTTCTTT. As protein: CASSYSTANTEAFF. The chain couples TRBV6-2 or TRBV6-3 to TRBJ1-1; D gene uncertain. V dropped 3 bases and J dropped 1 base, with 9 bases sitting between them. The germline V gene encodes CDR1 MNHEY and CDR2 SVGEGT. The CDR3 runs 14 residues.

This clonotype was counted only a few times. The chain employs TRBV11-2 and TRBJ1-2; 8 nucleotides align to TRBD1. Trimming took 5 bases from V and 7 from J; bases not matched to a gene: 6. CDR1 is SGHAT, CDR2 FQNNGV, per germline. This CDR3 has 13 residues. CDR3 sequence: CASSAPTGGGYTF. In DNA form, the CDR3 reads TGTGCCAGCAGCGCGCCCACAGGGGGTGGCTACACCTTC.

The CDR3 DNA is TGTGCCAGCACTACAGGGGCGGAAACCGGGGAGCTGTTTTTT. Translating gives CASTTGAETGELFF. The chain links TRBV11-3 to TRBJ2-2; 7 bases are a match to TRBD1. Germline V gene sequence: CDR1 SGHNT, CDR2 YENEEA. The V gene end was trimmed by 7 bases and the J gene end by 5 bases; junction bases not matched to a gene: 7. The CDR3 has 14 amino acids.

This clonotype has only a few counts. The chain employs TRBV15 and TRBJ1-2; D not certain. Per germline, CDR1 LNHNV and CDR2 YYDKDF (reference sequence). Deletions cut 0 bases from V and 0 bases from J, with 8 bases between. This CDR3 is 15 amino acids long. CDR3 in DNA: TGTGCCACCAGCAGAGATCCGCGGACTAACTATGGCTACACCTTC. Translation: CATSRDPRTNYGYTF.

There are a few counts of this clonotype. This sequence joins TRBV7-8 and TRBJ2-7, with 7 nucleotides matching TRBD1. Looked up from germline, CDR1 is SGHVS and CDR2 is FQNEAQ. J gave up 3 bases and V 0 bases, and 8 bases lay outside the gene matches. The CDR3 totals 16 residues. DNA of the CDR3: TGTGCCAGCAGCTTAGCCCGTGATGGGGACAGCTACGAGCAGTACGTC. It translates to CASSLARDGDSYEQYV.

The rearrangement uses TRBV28 and TRBJ2-5, with D perhaps assigned TRBD1 or TRBD2 (5 bases each). The ends were cut back, 3 bases at V and 4 bases at J, with 12 bases in the middle. CDR1 is MDHEN and CDR2 is SYDVKM in the germline V gene. This CDR3 region has 14 residues. The CDR3 nucleotides are TGTGCCAGCAGTTTGTTTGGGGCGGGAGAGACCCAGTACTTC. It yields the protein CASSLFGAGETQYF.

This chain links TRBV7-6 with TRBJ1-5; no firm D call. This CDR3 has 12 residues. V lost 6 bases and J 0 bases, leaving 3 bases between the germline ends. Looked up from germline, CDR1 is SGHVS and CDR2 is FNYEAQ. CDR3 protein: CASRISNQPQHF. For the CDR3, the DNA is TGTGCCAGCAGGATTAGCAATCAGCCCCAGCATTTT.

CDR3 residues: CSARVTREKLFF. For the CDR3, the DNA is TGCAGTGCTAGGGTGACGAGGGAAAAACTGTTTTTT. The chain recombines TRBV20-1 with TRBJ1-4; D not resolved. CDR3 length: 12 residues. Germline CDR1 reads DFQATT; CDR2 reads SNEGSKA (reference sequence). V was cut by 3 bases and J by 8 bases, with 10 bases left in between.

This clonotype was recorded a few times. The chain joins TRBV19 to TRBJ2-1; D might be TRBD1 or TRBD2, each matching 6 bases. Germline CDR1 reads LNHDA; CDR2 reads SQIVND (reference sequence). This CDR3 contains 15 residues. The CDR3 nucleotides read TGTGGTGCACTCCCGCGGGACACACTATACAATGAGCAGTTCTTC. Amino acid sequence: CGALPRDTLYNEQFF.

This clonotype has more than one count but fewer than ten. The chain is built from TRBV12-3 or TRBV12-4 and TRBJ1-2; 8 nucleotides match TRBD1. The ends lost 3 bases at V and 4 bases at J; junction bases unmatched: 4. This CDR3 has 14 residues. The chain's CDR3 is CASSFIDRGYGYTF. The CDR3, as DNA: TGTGCCAGCAGTTTTATCGACAGGGGCTATGGCTACACCTTC.

This clonotype was picked up many times. The chain employs TRBV5-1 and TRBJ2-3, with D maybe TRBD1 (6 bases). This CDR3 has 14 residues. CDR1 and CDR2 (germline): SGHRS, YFSETQ. Between the trimmed V and J ends, which lost 0 bases and 3 bases, there was a span of 8 bases. The CDR3 loop is CASSLEDSTDTQYF. In nucleotides, the CDR3 is TGCGCCAGCAGCTTGGAGGACAGTACAGATACGCAGTATTTT.

The sample holds a few counts of this clonotype. V is TRBV5-1 and J is TRBJ2-1, with D possibly matching TRBD2 (6 bases). The CDR3 sequence is 15 residues long. Trimming removed 1 base at V and 6 bases at J, with 14 bases between. Germline values: CDR1 SGHRS, CDR2 YFSETQ. The CDR3 nucleotides read TGCGCCAGCAGCTTGTTGGTGGGGGGTCTCAATGAGCAGTTCTTC. This codes for CASSLLVGGLNEQFF.

The V gene is TRBV6-4, the J gene TRBJ2-3; 12 bases are shared with TRBD2. This CDR3 is built from 15 residues. Germline assignment: CDR1 MRHNA and CDR2 SNTAGT. V shed 5 bases, J shed 6 bases, and the junction held 6 bases outside the gene matches. The CDR3 protein is CASSFGLAGKDTQYF. The CDR3 DNA is TGTGCCAGCAGTTTTGGACTAGCGGGGAAGGATACGCAGTATTTT.

As concerns this clonotype: Germline is not matched at one junction end, which may reflect a read error. This chain links TRBV7-6 with TRBJ2-1; 10 bases fit TRBD2. Germline CDR1 SGHVS, CDR2 FNYEAQ. The CDR3 length is 14 residues. CDR3 residues: CASSLGLAVNEQFF. CDR3 DNA sequence: TGTGCCAGCAGTTTAGGACTAGCGGTGAATGAGCAGTTCTTC.

This clonotype was seen a handful of times. The V and J genes are TRBV10-3 and TRBJ1-1; TRBD1 might be the D (5 bases). V lost 6 bases, J lost 4 bases, and 18 bases lay in between. Per the germline V gene, CDR1 is ENHRY and CDR2 is SYGVKD. There are 15 residues in the CDR3. The CDR3 DNA follows: TGTGCCATCAGCGGACCGGGGGGTTCAAGCACTGAAGCTTTCTTT. Encoded protein: CAISGPGGSSTEAFF.

The J gene is TRBJ2-1, the V gene TRBV12-3 or TRBV12-4; perhaps TRBD2 as D (5 bases). The CDR3 runs 10 residues. The V gene lost 6 bases and the J gene lost 10 bases, with 7 bases spanning the gap. The CDR3 DNA follows: TGTGCCAGCAGCTCGGGGGAGCAGTTCTTC. As protein: CASSSGEQFF.

V usage is TRBV9 and J usage is TRBJ1-1, with D possibly TRBD1 on 5 matching bases. The CDR3 consists of 17 residues. Trimming took 0 bases from V and 0 from J, leaving 15 bases between them. Germline V lookup: CDR1 SGDLS, CDR2 YYNGEE. The DNA of the CDR3 is TGTGCCAGCAGCGTAGATGGCCGGGGGATCATGAACACTGAAGCTTTCTTT. This gives the protein CASSVDGRGIMNTEAFF. The whole variable domain, remainder taken from reference TRBV9 and TRBJ1-1, is DSGVTQTPKHLITATGQRVTLRCSPRSGDLSVYWYQQSLDQGLQFLIQYYNGEERAKGNILERFSAQQFPDLHSELNLSSLELGDSALYFCASSVDGRGIMNTEAFFGQGTRLTVV.

This clonotype was found a few times. The rearrangement joins TRBV20-1 to TRBJ1-4, with D uncertain. Trimming left V 3 bases short and J 8 bases short, with 10 bases between. CDR1 and CDR2 from the germline V gene are DFQATT and SNEGSKA (reference sequence). This CDR3 has 12 amino acids. CDR3: CSASLSGEKLFF. For the CDR3, the DNA is TGCAGTGCTAGTTTGTCCGGGGAAAAACTGTTTTTT.

This clonotype was detected ten times or more. The V call is TRBV7-2, the J call TRBJ2-3, with a weak D call TRBD2 (7 bases). V gave up 3 bases and J gave up 6 bases, with 13 bases separating them. Per the germline V gene, CDR1 is SGHTA and CDR2 is FQGNSA. This CDR3 comprises 14 residues. CDR3 DNA sequence: TGTGCCAGCAGCTTTGGGGGGGCGACGGATACGCAGTATTTT. Its translation: CASSFGGATDTQYF. Supplemented by reference TRBV7-2 and TRBJ2-3, the full variable domain reads GAGVSQSPSNKVTEKGKDVELRCDPISGHTALYWYRQSLGQGLEFLIYFQGNSAPDKSGLPSDRFSAERTGGSVSTLTIQRTQQEDSAVYLCASSFGGATDTQYFGPGTRLTVL.

This clonotype was seen only a few times. The rearrangement uses TRBV11-2 and TRBJ1-2; D gene unclear. This CDR3 has 13 residues. V was clipped by 2 bases and J by 6 bases, with 10 bases between them. Germline V gives CDR1 SGHAT, CDR2 FQNNGV. The CDR3 spells CASSLNRQDGYTF. The CDR3 DNA follows: TGTGCCAGCAGCTTAAACCGCCAGGATGGCTACACCTTC.

This sequence joins TRBV20-1 and TRBJ2-4, with TRBD2 as a possible D gene (6 bases). The CDR3 spans 15 residues. CDR1 DFQATT and CDR2 SNEGSKA come from the germline V gene (reference sequence). V was clipped by 6 bases and J by 0 bases, with 15 bases between them. CDR3 in amino acids: CSATSGSQAKNIQYF. The CDR3 DNA is TGCAGTGCGACGAGCGGGTCACAAGCCAAAAACATTCAGTACTTC.